The TCR beta chain described here comes from a study of blood T cell repertoires in COVID-19. Methods used by the authors: For nucleated cells, counts were estimated from reference gene primer amplification. Here immunoSEQ multiplex PCR was the method, and the copy in TCRdb shows in-frame clones only, minus some. The V and J calls and the clone size are those of that table, but D and trimming were determined from the DNA. The profile shows approximately 82,000 clones, 85% to 90% of them singletons. This receptor was obtained from a woman aged 45 to 65 with acute COVID-19. The sequenced material came from PBMCs or T cells enriched from blood (not recorded which).

The CDR3 loop reads CASSLYLASGGNEQFF. The CDR3 DNA sequence: TGTGCCAGCAGCCTTTACCTTGCTAGCGGGGGCAATGAGCAGTTCTTC. The gene calls are TRBV7-2 and TRBJ2-1, with 10 bases lining up with TRBD2. Trimming took 5 bases from V and 6 from J; bases not matched to a gene: 10. The CDR3 length is 16 residues. CDR1 is SGHTA and CDR2 is FQGNSA in the germline V gene.